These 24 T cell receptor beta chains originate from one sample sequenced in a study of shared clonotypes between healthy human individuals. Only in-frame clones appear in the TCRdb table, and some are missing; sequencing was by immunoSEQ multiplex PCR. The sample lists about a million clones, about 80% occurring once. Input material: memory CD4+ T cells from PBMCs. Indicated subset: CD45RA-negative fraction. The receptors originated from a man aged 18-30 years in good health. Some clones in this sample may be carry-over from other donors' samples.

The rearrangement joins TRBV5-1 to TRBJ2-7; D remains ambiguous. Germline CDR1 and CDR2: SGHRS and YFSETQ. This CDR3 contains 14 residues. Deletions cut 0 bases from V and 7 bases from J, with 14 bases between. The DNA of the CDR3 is TGCGCCAGCAGCTTGGTTTTTCTTGCCCGGGAGCAGTACTTC. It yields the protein CASSLVFLAREQYF.

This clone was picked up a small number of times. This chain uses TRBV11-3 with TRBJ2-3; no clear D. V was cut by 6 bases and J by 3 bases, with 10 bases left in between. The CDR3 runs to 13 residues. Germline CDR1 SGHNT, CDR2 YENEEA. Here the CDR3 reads CASRSSSTDTQYF. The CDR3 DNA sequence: TGTGCCAGCAGGTCTTCATCTACAGATACGCAGTATTTT.

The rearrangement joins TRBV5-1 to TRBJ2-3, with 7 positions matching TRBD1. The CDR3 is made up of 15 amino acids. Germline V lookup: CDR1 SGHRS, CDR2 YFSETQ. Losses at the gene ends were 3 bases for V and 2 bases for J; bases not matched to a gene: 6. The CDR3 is CASSYRQGPTDTQYF. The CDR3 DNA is TGCGCCAGCAGCTATAGACAGGGACCCACAGATACGCAGTATTTT.

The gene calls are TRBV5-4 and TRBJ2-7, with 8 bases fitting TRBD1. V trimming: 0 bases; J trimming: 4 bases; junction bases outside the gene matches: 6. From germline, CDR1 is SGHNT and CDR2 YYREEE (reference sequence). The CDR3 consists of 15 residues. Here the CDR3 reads CASSLGGQGPYEQYF. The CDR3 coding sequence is TGTGCCAGCAGCTTGGGTGGACAGGGCCCGTACGAGCAGTACTTC.

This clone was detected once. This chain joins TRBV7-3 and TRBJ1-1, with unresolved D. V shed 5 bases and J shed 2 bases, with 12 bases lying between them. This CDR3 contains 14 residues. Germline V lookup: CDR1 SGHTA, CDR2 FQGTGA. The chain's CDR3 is CASSRGNLNTEAFF. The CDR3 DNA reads TGTGCCAGCAGCCGAGGGAACCTAAACACTGAAGCTTTCTTT.

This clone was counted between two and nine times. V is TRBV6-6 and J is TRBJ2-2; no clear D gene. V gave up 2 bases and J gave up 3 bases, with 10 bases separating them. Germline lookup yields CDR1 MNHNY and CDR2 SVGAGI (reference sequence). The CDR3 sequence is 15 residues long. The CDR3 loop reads CASSYRTTHTGELFF. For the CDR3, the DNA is TGTGCCAGCAGTTACCGAACTACCCACACCGGGGAGCTGTTTTTT.

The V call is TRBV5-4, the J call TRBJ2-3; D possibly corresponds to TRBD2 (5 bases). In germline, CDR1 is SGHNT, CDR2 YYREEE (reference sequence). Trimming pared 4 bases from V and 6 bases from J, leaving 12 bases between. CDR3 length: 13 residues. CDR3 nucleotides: TGTGCCAGCAGCCGGGGATTGGTGGATACGCAGTATTTT. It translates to CASSRGLVDTQYF. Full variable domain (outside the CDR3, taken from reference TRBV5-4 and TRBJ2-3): ETGVTQSPTHLIKTRGQQVTLRCSSQSGHNTVSWYQQALGQGPQFIFQYYREEENGRGNFPPRFSGLQFPNYSSELNVNALELDDSALYLCASSRGLVDTQYFGPGTRLTVL.

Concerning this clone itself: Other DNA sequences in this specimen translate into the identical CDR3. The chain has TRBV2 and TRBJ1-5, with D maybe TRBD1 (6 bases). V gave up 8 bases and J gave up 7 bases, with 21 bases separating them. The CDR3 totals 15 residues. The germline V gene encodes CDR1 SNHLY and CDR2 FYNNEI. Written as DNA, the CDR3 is TGTGCCAGCGGAAAAAACAGGGAGAAGACACAGCCCCAGCATTTT. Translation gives CASGKNREKTQPQHF.

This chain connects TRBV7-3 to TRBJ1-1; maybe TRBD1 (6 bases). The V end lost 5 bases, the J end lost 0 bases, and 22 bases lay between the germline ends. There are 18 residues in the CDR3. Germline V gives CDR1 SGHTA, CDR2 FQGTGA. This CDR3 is CASSPTLGGSPMNTEAFF. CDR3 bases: TGTGCCAGCAGCCCTACCTTAGGGGGTAGCCCTATGAACACTGAAGCTTTCTTT.

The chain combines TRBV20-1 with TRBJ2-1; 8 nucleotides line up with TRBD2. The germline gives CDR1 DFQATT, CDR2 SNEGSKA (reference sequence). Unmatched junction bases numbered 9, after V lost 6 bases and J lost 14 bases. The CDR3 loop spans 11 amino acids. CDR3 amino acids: CSALVGTRKFF. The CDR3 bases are TGCAGTGCACTCGTCGGGACTAGGAAGTTCTTC.

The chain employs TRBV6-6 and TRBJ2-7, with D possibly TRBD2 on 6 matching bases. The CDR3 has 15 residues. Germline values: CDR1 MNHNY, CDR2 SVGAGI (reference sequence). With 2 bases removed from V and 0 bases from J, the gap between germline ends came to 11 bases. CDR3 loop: CASSYAWGGSYEQYF. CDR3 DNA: TGTGCCAGCAGTTACGCTTGGGGAGGCTCCTACGAGCAGTACTTC.

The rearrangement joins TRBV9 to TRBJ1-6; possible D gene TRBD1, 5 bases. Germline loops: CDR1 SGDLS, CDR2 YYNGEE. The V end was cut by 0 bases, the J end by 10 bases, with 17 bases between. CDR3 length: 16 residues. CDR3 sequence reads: CASSVGVSRVESPLHF. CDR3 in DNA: TGTGCCAGCAGCGTAGGTGTAAGCAGGGTAGAATCACCCCTCCACTTT.

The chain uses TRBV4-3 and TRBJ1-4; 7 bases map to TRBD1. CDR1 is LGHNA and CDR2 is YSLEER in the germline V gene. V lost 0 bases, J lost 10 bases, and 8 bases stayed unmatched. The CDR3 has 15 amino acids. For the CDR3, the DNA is TGCGCCAGCAGCCAAGATCTAAGGGGGCGAGGAAAACTGTTTTTT. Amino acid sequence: CASSQDLRGRGKLFF.

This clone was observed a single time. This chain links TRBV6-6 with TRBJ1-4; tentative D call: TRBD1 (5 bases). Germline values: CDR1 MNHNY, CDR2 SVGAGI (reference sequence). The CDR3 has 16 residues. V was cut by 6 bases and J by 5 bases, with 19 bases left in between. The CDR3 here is CASSQSRAGKNEKLFF. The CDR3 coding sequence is TGTGCCAGCAGCCAAAGCCGGGCAGGGAAAAATGAAAAACTGTTTTTT.

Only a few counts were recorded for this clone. Here the CDR3 reads CASSPRGDVSNQPQHF. In DNA form, the CDR3 reads TGTGCCAGCAGCCCGAGAGGGGACGTTAGCAATCAGCCCCAGCATTTT. The rearrangement links TRBV9 to TRBJ1-5; D may be TRBD1 (5 bases). Germline CDR1 reads SGDLS; CDR2 reads YYNGEE. The CDR3 length is 16 residues. Trimming left V 4 bases short and J 0 bases short, with 14 bases between. The whole variable domain, filled in from reference TRBV9 and TRBJ1-5, reads DSGVTQTPKHLITATGQRVTLRCSPRSGDLSVYWYQQSLDQGLQFLIQYYNGEERAKGNILERFSAQQFPDLHSELNLSSLELGDSALYFCASSPRGDVSNQPQHFGDGTRLSIL.

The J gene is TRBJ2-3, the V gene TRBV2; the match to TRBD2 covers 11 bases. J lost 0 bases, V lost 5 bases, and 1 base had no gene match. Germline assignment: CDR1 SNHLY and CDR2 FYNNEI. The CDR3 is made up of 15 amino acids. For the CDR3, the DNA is TGTGCCAGCAGTCGGACTAGCGGGAGCACAGATACGCAGTATTTT. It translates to CASSRTSGSTDTQYF.

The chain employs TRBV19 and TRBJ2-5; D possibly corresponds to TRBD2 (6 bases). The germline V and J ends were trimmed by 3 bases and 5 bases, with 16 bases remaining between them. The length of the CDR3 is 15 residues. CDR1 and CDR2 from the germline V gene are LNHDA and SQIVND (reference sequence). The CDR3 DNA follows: TGTGCCAGTAGTATTTTGGCGGGATGGATTGAGACCCAGTACTTC. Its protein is CASSILAGWIETQYF.

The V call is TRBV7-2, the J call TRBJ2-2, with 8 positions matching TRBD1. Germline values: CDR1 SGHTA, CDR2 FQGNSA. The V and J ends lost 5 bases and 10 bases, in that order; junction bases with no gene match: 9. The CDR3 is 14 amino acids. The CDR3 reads CASSRGQALEELFF. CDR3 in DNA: TGTGCCAGCAGCCGGGGACAGGCCCTCGAGGAGCTGTTTTTT.

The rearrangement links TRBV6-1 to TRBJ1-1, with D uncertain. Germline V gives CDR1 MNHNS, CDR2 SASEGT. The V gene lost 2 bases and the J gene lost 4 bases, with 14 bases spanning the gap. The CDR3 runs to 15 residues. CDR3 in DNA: TGTGCCAGCAGTGAAATTAGAGGTTCGGGCACTGAAGCTTTCTTT. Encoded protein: CASSEIRGSGTEAFF.

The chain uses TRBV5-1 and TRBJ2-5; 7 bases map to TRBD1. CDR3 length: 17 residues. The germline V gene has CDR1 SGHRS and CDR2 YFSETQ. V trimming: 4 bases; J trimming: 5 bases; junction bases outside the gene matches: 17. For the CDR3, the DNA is TGCGCCAGCAGCGACAGACAGGGATCGAGGATGGGGGAGACCCAGTACTTC. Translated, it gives CASSDRQGSRMGETQYF.

Written as DNA, the CDR3 is TGCGCCAGCAGTCCCTGGACAGGGGGCTGGTCCTACGAGCAGTACTTC. Protein: CASSPWTGGWSYEQYF. The V and J genes are TRBV10-2 and TRBJ2-7, with 11 positions matching TRBD1. This CDR3 is 16 amino acids long. Losses at the gene ends were 5 bases for V and 1 base for J; bases not matched to a gene: 7. Germline V gene sequence: CDR1 WSHSY, CDR2 SAAADI.

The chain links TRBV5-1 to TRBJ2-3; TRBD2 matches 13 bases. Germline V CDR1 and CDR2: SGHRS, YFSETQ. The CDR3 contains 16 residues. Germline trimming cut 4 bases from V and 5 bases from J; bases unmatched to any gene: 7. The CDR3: CASSPRTSGSGDTQYF. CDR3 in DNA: TGCGCCAGCAGCCCTCGGACTAGCGGGAGTGGAGATACGCAGTATTTT. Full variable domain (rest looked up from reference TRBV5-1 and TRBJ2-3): KAGVTQTPRYLIKTRGQQVTLSCSPISGHRSVSWYQQTPGQGLQFLFEYFSETQRNKGNFPGRFSGRQFSNSRSEMNVSTLELGDSALYLCASSPRTSGSGDTQYFGPGTRLTVL.

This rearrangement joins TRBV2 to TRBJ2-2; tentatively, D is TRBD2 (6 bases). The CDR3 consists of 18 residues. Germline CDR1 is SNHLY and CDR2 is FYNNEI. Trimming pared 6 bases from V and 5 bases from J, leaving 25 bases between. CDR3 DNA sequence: TGTGCCAGCAGCCTAGGACTGACCTTCGGTGGGGGGACCGGGGAGCTGTTTTTT. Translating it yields CASSLGLTFGGGTGELFF.

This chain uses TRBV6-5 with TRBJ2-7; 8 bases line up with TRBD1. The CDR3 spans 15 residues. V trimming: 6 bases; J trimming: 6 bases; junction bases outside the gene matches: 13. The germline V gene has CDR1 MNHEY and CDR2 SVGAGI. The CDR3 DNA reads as TGTGCCAGCAGCCCTCGACAGGGGAGAGGGCGCGAGCAGTACTTC. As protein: CASSPRQGRGREQYF.